The 11 T cell receptor beta chains given below trace back to one sample, sequenced in a study of cytomegalovirus exposure and HLA in healthy donors. PCR was performed using 60 Vbeta and 13 Jbeta primers. TCRdb's table, derived via immunoSEQ multiplex PCR, lists solely in-frame clones and lacks some. Of about 160,000 clones in the sample, under 90% were seen once. The specimen was PBMCs. All receptors come from a man aged 25 to 40 in good health and CMV-seronegative.

A single count supports this clone. The chain carries TRBV6-6 and TRBJ1-6; 7 nucleotides align to TRBD1. There are 15 residues in the CDR3. In germline, CDR1 is MNHNY, CDR2 SVGAGI (reference sequence). V was pared by 2 bases and J by 7 bases, with 5 bases of the junction left unmatched. CDR3 sequence: CASSYAPGQNSPLHF. The CDR3 region has the DNA TGTGCCAGCAGTTACGCCCCGGGACAGAATTCACCCCTCCACTTT.

The chain combines TRBV6-5 with TRBJ2-7; 8 nucleotides agree with TRBD1. The CDR3 is 14 residues long. After removal of 6 bases from V and 3 bases from J, the junction contained 7 bases not matched to a gene. In germline, CDR1 is MNHEY, CDR2 SVGAGI. The CDR3 loop is CASSLLGQDYEQYF. The DNA of the CDR3 is TGTGCCAGCAGCTTGTTGGGACAGGACTACGAGCAGTACTTC.

V is TRBV27 and J is TRBJ2-6; 8 positions match TRBD2. Losses at the gene ends were 5 bases for V and 0 bases for J; bases not matched to a gene: 15. CDR1 and CDR2 (germline): MNHEY, SMNVEV (reference sequence). This CDR3 has 20 residues. The CDR3 loop reads CASSLRGLAGLPSGANVLTF. CDR3 DNA sequence: TGTGCCAGCAGTCTTAGGGGCCTAGCGGGCCTCCCCTCTGGGGCCAACGTCCTGACTTTC.

This clone occurred once. The chain combines TRBV27 with TRBJ2-7; 7 bases line up with TRBD2. This CDR3 has 16 residues. The junction had 10 bases not matched to a gene; V was cut back by 2 bases and J by 3 bases. From germline, CDR1 is MNHEY and CDR2 SMNVEV (reference sequence). The DNA of the CDR3 is TGTGCCAGCAGTTTACTAGCGGCCCCGGTGGGCTACGAGCAGTACTTC. Its translation: CASSLLAAPVGYEQYF.

The chain combines TRBV6-1 with TRBJ2-2; D is possibly TRBD2 (7 bases). Germline V CDR1 and CDR2: MNHNS, SASEGT. Trimming shortened V by 8 bases and J by 7 bases, and 17 bases separated the two germline ends. This CDR3 comprises 14 residues. CDR3 bases: TGTGCCAGCCTTTTCGGGGGGCAGGTCGGGGAGCTGTTTTTT. This gives the protein CASLFGGQVGELFF.

This chain connects TRBV6-5 to TRBJ1-1, with 7 bases identical to TRBD1. The CDR3 length is 15 residues. Germline CDR1 and CDR2: MNHEY and SVGAGI. The junction had 9 bases not matched to a gene; V was cut back by 2 bases and J by 6 bases. As DNA, the CDR3 is TGTGCCAGCAGTTACACACAGGGGTGGGAGTCTGAAGCTTTCTTT. Residues: CASSYTQGWESEAFF.

The chain joins TRBV27 to TRBJ1-5; D gene unclear. Germline-derived CDR1 and CDR2 are MNHEY and SMNVEV (reference sequence). CDR3 length: 13 residues. Trimming took off 2 bases at V and 4 bases at J, with 6 bases between the two ends. The CDR3 here is CASSLTGNQPQHF. The CDR3 DNA reads TGTGCCAGCAGTTTAACCGGGAATCAGCCCCAGCATTTT.

The V call is TRBV20-1, the J call TRBJ1-1; D is undetermined. This CDR3 spans 11 amino acids. V was pared by 7 bases and J by 1 base, with 7 bases between. Per the germline V gene, CDR1 is DFQATT and CDR2 is SNEGSKA (reference sequence). CDR3 region: CSERRNTEAFF. CDR3 sequence (DNA): TGCAGTGAAAGGAGGAACACTGAAGCTTTCTTT.

CDR3: CASSLAGGRGADTQYF. The CDR3 nucleotides are TGCGCCAGCAGCTTGGCAGGTGGGCGGGGCGCGGATACGCAGTATTTT. The V call is TRBV5-1, the J call TRBJ2-3; D is perhaps TRBD2 (6 bases). V was trimmed by 0 bases and J by 6 bases, leaving 17 bases between them. The CDR3 has 16 amino acids. Germline CDR1 and CDR2: SGHRS and YFSETQ.

This rearrangement joins TRBV9 to TRBJ2-5; tentatively, D is TRBD2 (6 bases). The germline gives CDR1 SGDLS, CDR2 YYNGEE. V was shortened by 3 bases and J by 6 bases, with 18 bases between the two germline ends. The CDR3 totals 15 residues. This CDR3 reads CASSGGREVRKTQYF. CDR3 nucleotides: TGTGCCAGCAGCGGGGGCAGGGAGGTCAGAAAGACCCAGTACTTC.

This chain connects TRBV28 to TRBJ1-1; D is undetermined. There are 14 residues in the CDR3. V was trimmed by 4 bases and J by 5 bases, leaving 14 bases between them. CDR1 and CDR2 (germline): MDHEN, SYDVKM. The DNA of the CDR3 is TGTGCCAGCAGTTCTCCGGGAGTTTGGACTGAAGCTTTCTTT. Its protein is CASSSPGVWTEAFF. Filled out from reference TRBV28 and TRBJ1-1, the complete variable domain reads DVKVTQSSRYLVKRTGEKVFLECVQDMDHENMFWYRQDPGLGLRLIYFSYDVKMKEKGDIPEGYSVSREKKERFSLILESASTNQTSMYLCASSSPGVWTEAFFGQGTRLTVV.